This T cell receptor beta chain was identified in a study of cytomegalovirus exposure and HLA in healthy donors. Comments on this clone: Its antigen is not identified.

Broader study findings: In a later analysis, first-cohort TCR clusters were found to tend to co-occur in the 100 to 150 validation repertoires. Reports described diagnosis of cytomegalovirus status by the classifier as highly specific and sensitive.

Assay used: immunoSEQ multiplex PCR; TCRdb lists only in-frame clones, some missing. The table includes about 160,000 clones, around 92% detected once. The CDR3 extends over 14 amino acids. V lost 4 bases, J lost 4 bases, and 11 bases lay in between. The germline V gene encodes CDR1 SGHTA and CDR2 FQGNSA. The chain employs TRBV7-2 and TRBJ1-5; D is possibly TRBD1 (6 bases). The TCR was taken from a woman between 18 and 29 years old in good health and CMV-seropositive. Sequencing was carried out using PBMCs. In nucleotides, the CDR3 is TGTGCCAGCAGCTACAGGGTGGGGAATCAGCCCCAGCATTTT. Its translation: CASSYRVGNQPQHF. The variable domain in full, completed from reference TRBV7-2 and TRBJ1-5, reads GAGVSQSPSNKVTEKGKDVELRCDPISGHTALYWYRQSLGQGLEFLIYFQGNSAPDKSGLPSDRFSAERTGGSVSTLTIQRTQQEDSAVYLCASSYRVGNQPQHFGDGTRLSIL.